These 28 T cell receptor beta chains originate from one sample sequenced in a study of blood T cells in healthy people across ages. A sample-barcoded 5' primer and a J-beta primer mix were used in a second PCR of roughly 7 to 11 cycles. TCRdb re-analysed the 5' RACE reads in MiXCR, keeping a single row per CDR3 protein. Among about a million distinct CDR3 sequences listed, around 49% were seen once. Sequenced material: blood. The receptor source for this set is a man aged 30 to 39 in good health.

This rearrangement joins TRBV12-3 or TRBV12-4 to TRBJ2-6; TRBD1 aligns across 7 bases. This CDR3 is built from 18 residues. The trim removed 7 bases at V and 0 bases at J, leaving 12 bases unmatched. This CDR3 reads CASTTFRQGNSGANVLTF. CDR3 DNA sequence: TGTGCCAGCACTACCTTCAGACAGGGAAACTCTGGGGCCAACGTCCTGACTTTC.

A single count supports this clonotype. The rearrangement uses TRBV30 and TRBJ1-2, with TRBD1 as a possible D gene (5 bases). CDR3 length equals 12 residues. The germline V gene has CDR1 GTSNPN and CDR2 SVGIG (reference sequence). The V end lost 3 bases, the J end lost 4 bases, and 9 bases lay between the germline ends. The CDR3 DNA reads TGTGCCTGGAGGAGCCAGGGCTATGGCTACACCTTC. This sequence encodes CAWRSQGYGYTF.

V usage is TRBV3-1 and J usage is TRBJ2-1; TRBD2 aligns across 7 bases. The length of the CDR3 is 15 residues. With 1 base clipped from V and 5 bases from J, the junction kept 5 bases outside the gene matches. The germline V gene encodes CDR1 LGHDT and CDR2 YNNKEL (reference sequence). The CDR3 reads CASSQAASGHNEQFF. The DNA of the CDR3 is TGTGCCAGCAGCCAAGCGGCTAGCGGACACAATGAGCAGTTCTTC.

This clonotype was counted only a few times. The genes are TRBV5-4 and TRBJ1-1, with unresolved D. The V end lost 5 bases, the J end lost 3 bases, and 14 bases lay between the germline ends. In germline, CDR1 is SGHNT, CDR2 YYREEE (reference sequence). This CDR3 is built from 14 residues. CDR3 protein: CASRDLLRDTEAFF. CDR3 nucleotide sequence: TGTGCCAGCAGAGATCTCCTTCGGGACACTGAAGCTTTCTTT.

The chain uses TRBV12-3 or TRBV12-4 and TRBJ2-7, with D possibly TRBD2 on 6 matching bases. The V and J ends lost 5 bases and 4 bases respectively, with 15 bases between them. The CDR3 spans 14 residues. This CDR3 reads CASSPRGSIYEQYF. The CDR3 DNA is TGTGCCAGCAGTCCTCGGGGGTCGATTTACGAGCAGTACTTC.

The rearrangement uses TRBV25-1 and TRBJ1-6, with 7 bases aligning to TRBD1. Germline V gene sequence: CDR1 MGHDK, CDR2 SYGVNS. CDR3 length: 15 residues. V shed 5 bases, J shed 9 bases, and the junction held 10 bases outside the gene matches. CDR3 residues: CASSPTRQGISPLHF. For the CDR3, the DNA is TGTGCCAGCAGTCCCACGAGACAGGGAATTTCACCCCTCCACTTT. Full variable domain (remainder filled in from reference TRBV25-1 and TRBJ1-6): EADIYQTPRYLVIGTGKKITLECSQTMGHDKMYWYQQDPGMELHLIHYSYGVNSTEKGDLSSESTVSRIRTEHFPLTLESARPSHTSQYLCASSPTRQGISPLHFGNGTRLTVT.

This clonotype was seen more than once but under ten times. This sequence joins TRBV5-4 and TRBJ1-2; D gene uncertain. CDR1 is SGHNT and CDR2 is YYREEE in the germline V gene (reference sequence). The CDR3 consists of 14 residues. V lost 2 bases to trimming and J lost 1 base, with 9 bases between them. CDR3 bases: TGTGCCAGCAGCTTACCCGAACATAACTATGGCTACACCTTC. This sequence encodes CASSLPEHNYGYTF.

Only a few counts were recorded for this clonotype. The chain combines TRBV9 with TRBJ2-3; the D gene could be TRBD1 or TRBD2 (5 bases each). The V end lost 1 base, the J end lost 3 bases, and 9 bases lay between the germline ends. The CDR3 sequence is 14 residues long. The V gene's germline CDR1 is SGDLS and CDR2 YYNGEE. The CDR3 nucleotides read TGTGCCAGCAGCGTATGGGGGAGTACAGATACGCAGTATTTT. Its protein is CASSVWGSTDTQYF.

DNA of the CDR3: TGTGCCAGCAGTAGCTACCTGCCGAGGGAGACCCAGTACTTC. It codes for CASSSYLPRETQYF. This chain joins TRBV6-1 and TRBJ2-5; D uncertain. V was clipped by 5 bases and J by 5 bases, with 15 bases between them. This CDR3 has 14 amino acids. Germline V lookup: CDR1 MNHNS, CDR2 SASEGT.

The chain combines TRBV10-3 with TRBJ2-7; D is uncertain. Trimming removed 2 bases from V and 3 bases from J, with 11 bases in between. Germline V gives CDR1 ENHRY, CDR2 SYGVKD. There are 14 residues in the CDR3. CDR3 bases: TGTGCCATCAGTGAGCGGTCCGACCGCTACGAGCAGTACTTC. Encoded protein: CAISERSDRYEQYF.

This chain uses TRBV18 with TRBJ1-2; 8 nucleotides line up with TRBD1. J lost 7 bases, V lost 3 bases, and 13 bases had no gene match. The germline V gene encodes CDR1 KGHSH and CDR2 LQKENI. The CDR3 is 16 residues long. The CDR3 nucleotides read TGTGCCAGCTCACCCATCGAGCAGGGGGCGCGCGGTGGCTACACCTTC. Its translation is CASSPIEQGARGGYTF.

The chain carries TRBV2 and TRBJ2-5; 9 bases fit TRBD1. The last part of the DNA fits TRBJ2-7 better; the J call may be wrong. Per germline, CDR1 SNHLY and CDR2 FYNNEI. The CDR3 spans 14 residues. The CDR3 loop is CASSPRDRVNEQYF. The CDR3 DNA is TGTGCCAGCAGTCCCCGGGACAGGGTTAACGAGCAGTACTTC.

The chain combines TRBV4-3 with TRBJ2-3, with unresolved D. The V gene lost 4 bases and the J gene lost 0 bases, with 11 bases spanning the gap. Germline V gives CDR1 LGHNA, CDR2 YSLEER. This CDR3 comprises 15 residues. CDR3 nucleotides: TGCGCCAGCAGCCGGATTGTACGCAGCACAGATACGCAGTATTTT. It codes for CASSRIVRSTDTQYF.

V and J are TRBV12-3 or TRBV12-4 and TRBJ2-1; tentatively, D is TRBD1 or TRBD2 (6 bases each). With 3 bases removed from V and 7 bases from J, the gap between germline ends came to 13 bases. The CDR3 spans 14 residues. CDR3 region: CASSFGGLGNEQFF. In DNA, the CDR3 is TGTGCCAGCAGTTTTGGGGGGCTAGGGAATGAGCAGTTCTTC.

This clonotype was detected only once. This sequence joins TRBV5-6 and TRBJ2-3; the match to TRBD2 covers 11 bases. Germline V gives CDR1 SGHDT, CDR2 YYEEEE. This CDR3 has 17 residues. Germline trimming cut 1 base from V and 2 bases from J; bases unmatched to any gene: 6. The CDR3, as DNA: TGTGCCAGCAGCTTGTACACTAGCGGGGGCCTCACAGATACGCAGTATTTT. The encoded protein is CASSLYTSGGLTDTQYF. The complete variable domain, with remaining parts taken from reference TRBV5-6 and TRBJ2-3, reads DAGVTQSPTHLIKTRGQQVTLRCSPKSGHDTVSWYQQALGQGPQFIFQYYEEEERQRGNFPDRFSGHQFPNYSSELNVNALLLGDSALYLCASSLYTSGGLTDTQYFGPGTRLTVL.

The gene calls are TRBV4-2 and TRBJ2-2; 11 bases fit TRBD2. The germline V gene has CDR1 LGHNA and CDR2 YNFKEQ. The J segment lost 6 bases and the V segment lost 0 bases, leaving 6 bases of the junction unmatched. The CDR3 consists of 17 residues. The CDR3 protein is CASSQDRLAGIAGELFF. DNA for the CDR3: TGTGCCAGCAGCCAAGACCGACTAGCGGGAATCGCCGGGGAGCTGTTTTTT.

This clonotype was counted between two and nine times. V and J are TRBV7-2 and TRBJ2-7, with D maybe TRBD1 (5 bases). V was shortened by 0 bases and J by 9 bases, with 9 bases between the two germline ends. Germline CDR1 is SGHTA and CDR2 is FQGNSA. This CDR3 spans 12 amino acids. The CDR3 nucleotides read TGTGCCAGCAGCTTAGCGAAGGGGCGGCAGTACTTC. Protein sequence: CASSLAKGRQYF. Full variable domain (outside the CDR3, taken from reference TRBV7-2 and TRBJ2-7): GAGVSQSPSNKVTEKGKDVELRCDPISGHTALYWYRQSLGQGLEFLIYFQGNSAPDKSGLPSDRFSAERTGGSVSTLTIQRTQQEDSAVYLCASSLAKGRQYFGPGTRLTVT.

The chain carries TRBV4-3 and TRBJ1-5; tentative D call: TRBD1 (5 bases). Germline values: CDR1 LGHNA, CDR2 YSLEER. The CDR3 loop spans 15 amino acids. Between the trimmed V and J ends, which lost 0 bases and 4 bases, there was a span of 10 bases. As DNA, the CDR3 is TGCGCCAGCAGCCAAGAGGGACGGACGAATCAGCCCCAGCATTTT. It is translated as CASSQEGRTNQPQHF.

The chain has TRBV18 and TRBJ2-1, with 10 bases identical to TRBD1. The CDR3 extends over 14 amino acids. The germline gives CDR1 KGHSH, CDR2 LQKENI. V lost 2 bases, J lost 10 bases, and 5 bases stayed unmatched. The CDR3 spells CASSPGTGAGEQFF. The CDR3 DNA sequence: TGTGCCAGCTCACCAGGGACAGGGGCGGGCGAGCAGTTCTTC.

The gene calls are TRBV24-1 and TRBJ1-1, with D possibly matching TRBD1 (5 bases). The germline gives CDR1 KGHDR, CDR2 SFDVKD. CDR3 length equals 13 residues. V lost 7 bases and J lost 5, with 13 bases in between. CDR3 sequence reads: CATSSQGGTEAFF. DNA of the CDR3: TGTGCCACCAGCTCCCAGGGAGGGACTGAAGCTTTCTTT.

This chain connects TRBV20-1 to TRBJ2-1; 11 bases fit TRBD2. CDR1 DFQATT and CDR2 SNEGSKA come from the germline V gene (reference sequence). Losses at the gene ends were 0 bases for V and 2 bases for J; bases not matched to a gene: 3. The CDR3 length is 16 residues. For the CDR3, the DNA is TGCAGTGCTAGAGATGAGACTAGCGGGACCTACAATGAGCAGTTCTTC. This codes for CSARDETSGTYNEQFF.

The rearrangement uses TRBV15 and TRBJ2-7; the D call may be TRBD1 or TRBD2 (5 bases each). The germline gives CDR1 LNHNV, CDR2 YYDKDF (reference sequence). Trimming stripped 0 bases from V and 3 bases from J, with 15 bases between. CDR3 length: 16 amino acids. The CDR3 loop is CATSRDGAGSLYEQYF. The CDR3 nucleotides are TGTGCCACCAGCAGAGATGGTGCAGGGAGCCTCTACGAGCAGTACTTC.

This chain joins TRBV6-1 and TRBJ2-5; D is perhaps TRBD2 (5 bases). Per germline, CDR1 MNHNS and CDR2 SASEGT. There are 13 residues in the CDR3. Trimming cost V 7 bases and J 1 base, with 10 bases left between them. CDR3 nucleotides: TGTGCCAGCATGAGGGCAGCCCAAGAGACCCAGTACTTC. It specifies CASMRAAQETQYF.

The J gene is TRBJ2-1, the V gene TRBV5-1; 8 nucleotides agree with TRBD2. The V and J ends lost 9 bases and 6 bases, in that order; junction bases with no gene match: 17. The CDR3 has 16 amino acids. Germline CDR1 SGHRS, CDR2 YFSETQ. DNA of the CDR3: TGCGCCACCCGCTCGACGGGAGGGCGGACTCTCAATGAGCAGTTCTTC. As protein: CATRSTGGRTLNEQFF. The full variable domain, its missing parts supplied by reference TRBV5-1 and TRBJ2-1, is KAGVTQTPRYLIKTRGQQVTLSCSPISGHRSVSWYQQTPGQGLQFLFEYFSETQRNKGNFPGRFSGRQFSNSRSEMNVSTLELGDSALYLCATRSTGGRTLNEQFFGPGTRLTVL.

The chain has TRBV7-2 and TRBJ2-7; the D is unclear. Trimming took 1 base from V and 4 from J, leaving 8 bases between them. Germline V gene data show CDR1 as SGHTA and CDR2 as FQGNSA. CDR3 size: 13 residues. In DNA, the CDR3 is TGTGCCAGCAGCTTAGGTAGAGAGTACGAGCAGTACTTC. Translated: CASSLGREYEQYF.

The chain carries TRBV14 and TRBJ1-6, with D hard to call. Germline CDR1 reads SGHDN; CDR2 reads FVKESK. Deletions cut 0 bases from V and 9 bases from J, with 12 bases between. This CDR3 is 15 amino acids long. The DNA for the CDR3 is TGTGCCAGCAGCCAAGATCGTCGAGGTACTTCACCCCTCCACTTT. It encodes CASSQDRRGTSPLHF.

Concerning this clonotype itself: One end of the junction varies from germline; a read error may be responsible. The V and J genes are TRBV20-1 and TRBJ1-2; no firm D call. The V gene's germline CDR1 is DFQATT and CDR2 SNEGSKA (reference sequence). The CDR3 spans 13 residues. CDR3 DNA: TGCGGTGCTAGAGATGGGCGGCCCTATGGCTACACCTTC. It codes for CGARDGRPYGYTF.

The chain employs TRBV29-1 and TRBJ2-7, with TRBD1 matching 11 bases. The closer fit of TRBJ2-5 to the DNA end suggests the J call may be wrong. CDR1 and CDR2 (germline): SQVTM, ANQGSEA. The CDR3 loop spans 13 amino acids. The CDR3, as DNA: TGCAGCGTGGACAGGGGGCGCTGGGAGACCCAGTACTTC. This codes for CSVDRGRWETQYF.